Sequencing of this T cell receptor beta chain was carried out in a study of blood T cell repertoires in COVID-19. This CDR3 comprises 15 residues. Germline V gives CDR1 MNHEY, CDR2 SVGEGT. V shed 4 bases, J shed 4 bases, and the junction held 6 bases outside the gene matches. Sequenced by immunoSEQ multiplex PCR; TCRdb stores in-frame clones only, minus some. This sample yields about 78,000 clones, of which around 74% are seen a single time; about a tenth belongs to the top ten. The material sequenced was peripheral blood. The sequence came from a human donor in a cohort sampled during active COVID-19. This sequence joins TRBV6-2 or TRBV6-3 and TRBJ2-3; 9 nucleotides match TRBD1. The CDR3 bases are TGTGCCAGCAGTTCCGGGACAGGGTCGGCAGATACGCAGTATTTT. Protein: CASSSGTGSADTQYF.